A selection of T cell receptor beta chains follows, all from one sample in a study of blood T cell repertoires in COVID-19. Method: immunoSEQ multiplex PCR; TCRdb's copy keeps in-frame clones and lacks some. The sample has more than 70,000 clones; approximately 85% are singletons. The sequenced material came from peripheral blood. The receptors shown here come from a human donor in a cohort sampled during active COVID-19. Each CDR3 is given without its conserved first and last residue. Each record gives: D gene, V gene, J gene, CDR3 length, CDR3 protein. A D gene is named only where the DNA matches it firmly.

D gene: .
V gene: TRBV30
J gene: TRBJ1-2
CDR3 length: 10
CDR3 protein: ACQGFRYGYT

D gene: TRBD2
V gene: TRBV2
J gene: TRBJ2-3
CDR3 length: 13
CDR3 protein: ASNLAGGRGDTQY

D gene: .
V gene: TRBV7-8
J gene: TRBJ1-1
CDR3 length: 11
CDR3 protein: ASSAQGTTEAF

D gene: .
V gene: TRBV5-1
J gene: TRBJ2-2
CDR3 length: 13
CDR3 protein: ASSLQGAGTGELF

D gene: .
V gene: TRBV2
J gene: TRBJ1-4
CDR3 length: 11
CDR3 protein: ASINGRGEKLF

D gene: TRBD1
V gene: TRBV19
J gene: TRBJ2-1
CDR3 length: 13
CDR3 protein: ASSSTGGANNEQF

D gene: .
V gene: TRBV6-5
J gene: TRBJ2-3
CDR3 length: 12
CDR3 protein: ASLRGGPGDTQY

D gene: TRBD1
V gene: TRBV6-5
J gene: TRBJ1-1
CDR3 length: 13
CDR3 protein: ASSYSGTGYTEAF

D gene: .
V gene: TRBV5-6
J gene: TRBJ2-7
CDR3 length: 13
CDR3 protein: ASSLPGVPDRRQY

D gene: .
V gene: TRBV18
J gene: TRBJ1-6
CDR3 length: 12
CDR3 protein: ASSPTGGNSPLH

D gene: .
V gene: TRBV4-1
J gene: TRBJ2-3
CDR3 length: 14
CDR3 protein: ASSQVKTSLTDTQY

D gene: .
V gene: TRBV15
J gene: TRBJ2-7
CDR3 length: 11
CDR3 protein: ATSRTGDDEQY

D gene: TRBD2
V gene: TRBV5-1
J gene: TRBJ2-1
CDR3 length: 15
CDR3 protein: ASSLGIAGGGYNEQF

D gene: TRBD2
V gene: TRBV7-8
J gene: TRBJ2-5
CDR3 length: 14
CDR3 protein: ASSFPGGRVQETQY

D gene: .
V gene: TRBV7-3
J gene: TRBJ2-2
CDR3 length: 12
CDR3 protein: ASSVLANTGELF

D gene: .
V gene: TRBV2
J gene: TRBJ1-2
CDR3 length: 15
CDR3 protein: ASSPPSAGTPNDGYT

D gene: .
V gene: TRBV7-8
J gene: TRBJ2-3
CDR3 length: 13
CDR3 protein: ASSLGLSVTDTQY

D gene: .
V gene: TRBV30
J gene: TRBJ2-5
CDR3 length: 11
CDR3 protein: AWSGLREETQY

D gene: .
V gene: TRBV18
J gene: TRBJ2-2
CDR3 length: 14
CDR3 protein: ASSQGNSGGTGELF

D gene: TRBD1
V gene: TRBV30
J gene: TRBJ1-6
CDR3 length: 11
CDR3 protein: ACRDRYNSPLH

D gene: .
V gene: TRBV19
J gene: TRBJ1-6
CDR3 length: 14
CDR3 protein: ASSMGTSSYNSPLH

D gene: TRBD2
V gene: TRBV6-5
J gene: TRBJ2-3
CDR3 length: 13
CDR3 protein: ASRTTSGGTDTQY

D gene: TRBD2
V gene: TRBV2
J gene: TRBJ2-5
CDR3 length: 12
CDR3 protein: ASRNGLAGETQY

D gene: TRBD1
V gene: TRBV7-3
J gene: TRBJ2-5
CDR3 length: 13
CDR3 protein: ASSLTSDRGQTQY

D gene: .
V gene: TRBV6-7
J gene: TRBJ2-4
CDR3 length: 13
CDR3 protein: ASRSRSGSRNIQY

D gene: TRBD2
V gene: TRBV5-1
J gene: TRBJ2-1
CDR3 length: 18
CDR3 protein: ASSSEGGLAGLSSYNEQF

D gene: .
V gene: TRBV6-5
J gene: TRBJ1-5
CDR3 length: 12
CDR3 protein: ASTEGQGRDPQH

D gene: TRBD1
V gene: TRBV19
J gene: TRBJ1-5
CDR3 length: 12
CDR3 protein: ASSILTGDQPQH

D gene: TRBD1
V gene: TRBV27
J gene: TRBJ1-5
CDR3 length: 14
CDR3 protein: ASSPVRGQGNQPQH

D gene: .
V gene: TRBV21-1
J gene: TRBJ1-3
CDR3 length: 13
CDR3 protein: ASPNGGGRRNTIY

D gene: .
V gene: TRBV5-1
J gene: TRBJ1-6
CDR3 length: 12
CDR3 protein: ASSLAGLGSPLH

D gene: .
V gene: TRBV10-1
J gene: TRBJ1-2
CDR3 length: 10
CDR3 protein: ASSDEAYGYT

D gene: TRBD2
V gene: TRBV7-8
J gene: TRBJ2-1
CDR3 length: 13
CDR3 protein: ASSSGLATYNEQF

D gene: .
V gene: TRBV4-1
J gene: TRBJ1-2
CDR3 length: 12
CDR3 protein: ASSQDRGFYGYT

D gene: .
V gene: TRBV6-6
J gene: TRBJ2-2
CDR3 length: 12
CDR3 protein: ASRPTSSTGELF

D gene: TRBD1
V gene: TRBV2
J gene: TRBJ1-2
CDR3 length: 11
CDR3 protein: ASRTGLNYGYT